These 10 T cell receptor beta chains came from one sample sequenced in a study of blood T cell repertoires in COVID-19. This table comes from immunoSEQ multiplex PCR, and its TCRdb copy is limited to in-frame clones, with some not included. The data show roughly 100,000 clones, around nine tenths seen once. Sequenced: peripheral blood. The receptor set was obtained from an elderly man with acute or convalescent COVID-19.

The gene calls are TRBV28 and TRBJ1-1; 7 bases align to TRBD1. The germline CDR1 and CDR2 sequences are MDHEN and SYDVKM. This CDR3 has 14 residues. The ends lost 5 bases at V and 8 bases at J; junction bases unmatched: 11. CDR3 region: CASSQVLTGPEAFF. The DNA for the CDR3 is TGTGCCAGCAGTCAAGTGTTGACAGGGCCAGAAGCTTTCTTT.

This chain joins TRBV19 and TRBJ2-5, with TRBD1 matching 9 bases. V shed 5 bases and J 4 bases; nucleotides not matched to a gene: 8. There are 15 residues in the CDR3. Germline V gene lookup returns CDR1 LNHDA and CDR2 SQIVND (reference sequence). In DNA form, the CDR3 reads TGTGCCAGTAGTGTTACAGGGGGCGATAGAGAGACCCAGTACTTC. It encodes CASSVTGGDRETQYF.

This clone was counted a few times. The chain joins TRBV5-1 to TRBJ2-7; D possibly corresponds to TRBD2 (6 bases). The V and J ends lost 5 bases and 4 bases respectively, with 22 bases between them. The CDR3 totals 16 residues. The germline V gene has CDR1 SGHRS and CDR2 YFSETQ. The CDR3 protein is CASSRNQGGVGYEQYF. CDR3 bases: TGCGCCAGCAGTAGGAATCAGGGAGGAGTAGGGTACGAGCAGTACTTC.

The V and J genes are TRBV5-4 and TRBJ2-3, with D possibly matching TRBD2 (5 bases). The CDR3 totals 13 residues. The ends were cut back, 4 bases at V and 6 bases at J, with 12 bases in the middle. CDR1 and CDR2 from the germline V gene are SGHNT and YYREEE (reference sequence). CDR3 in DNA: TGTGCCAGCAGCAGGGCTAGGGAGGATACGCAGTATTTT. It codes for CASSRAREDTQYF.

The chain links TRBV18 to TRBJ1-2; TRBD1 agrees at 7 bases. The CDR3 is 15 residues long. Per the germline V gene, CDR1 is KGHSH and CDR2 is LQKENI. J gave up 4 bases and V 3 bases, and 8 bases lay outside the gene matches. CDR3 residues: CASSPGQASAYGYTF. DNA for the CDR3: TGTGCCAGCTCACCCGGACAGGCTTCCGCCTATGGCTACACCTTC.

The chain carries TRBV7-9 and TRBJ1-2, with D maybe TRBD1 (5 bases). V lost 2 bases and J 8 bases, leaving 18 bases between the germline ends. Germline V gene data show CDR1 as SEHNR and CDR2 as FQNEAQ (reference sequence). This CDR3 has 15 amino acids. The CDR3: CASSLSLTRGNGYTF. The CDR3 DNA follows: TGTGCCAGCAGCTTATCCCTTACGCGGGGGAACGGCTACACCTTC.

The table lists this clone with a count of one. In the same sample, other DNA sequences code for this CDR3. The chain recombines TRBV19 with TRBJ1-1; possible D gene TRBD1, 5 bases. Deletions cut 4 bases from V and 4 bases from J, with 10 bases between. Germline V gene lookup returns CDR1 LNHDA and CDR2 SQIVND (reference sequence). There are 13 residues in the CDR3. CDR3 DNA: TGTGCCAGTAGTACCACCGGGGGCACTGAAGCTTTCTTT. It is translated as CASSTTGGTEAFF.

The gene calls are TRBV2 and TRBJ1-2; no firm D call. Germline loops: CDR1 SNHLY, CDR2 FYNNEI. The CDR3 loop spans 14 amino acids. With 3 bases removed from V and 4 bases from J, the gap between germline ends came to 12 bases. This chain's CDR3 is CASSETAGGYGYTF. CDR3 in DNA: TGTGCCAGCAGTGAGACGGCCGGCGGCTATGGCTACACCTTC.

The chain links TRBV5-6 to TRBJ1-5; 10 bases match TRBD1. Germline-derived CDR1 and CDR2 are SGHDT and YYEEEE. The CDR3 contains 15 residues. Germline trimming cut 4 bases from V and 1 base from J; bases unmatched to any gene: 2. The CDR3 DNA reads TGTGCCAGCAGCGGGGACAGGGGCAGCAATCAGCCCCAGCATTTT. Its protein product is CASSGDRGSNQPQHF. Based on the CDR3 plus reference TRBV5-6 and TRBJ1-5, the full variable domain is DAGVTQSPTHLIKTRGQQVTLRCSPKSGHDTVSWYQQALGQGPQFIFQYYEEEERQRGNFPDRFSGHQFPNYSSELNVNALLLGDSALYLCASSGDRGSNQPQHFGDGTRLSIL.

This chain connects TRBV5-4 to TRBJ2-1, with 8 bases aligning to TRBD2. V lost 4 bases to trimming and J lost 4 bases; unmatched junction nucleotides: 1. Germline CDR1 and CDR2: SGHNT and YYREEE (reference sequence). CDR3 size: 13 residues. This CDR3 is CASSRGGYNEQFF. In DNA, the CDR3 is TGTGCCAGCAGCCGGGGGGGATACAATGAGCAGTTCTTC.